One and the same sample provided the 13 T cell receptor beta chains below, sequenced in a study of identical twins. A single record per CDR3 protein comes from TCRdb applying MiXCR to the 5' RACE reads. The table has about 450,000 distinct CDR3 sequences, about 18% seen once. The specimen was naive T cells sorted from blood. These receptors originate from a man aged 50-59 years in good health.

The sample holds many counts of this clonotype. The chain is built from TRBV9 and TRBJ2-1; 11 bases fit TRBD1. Germline V gene data show CDR1 as SGDLS and CDR2 as YYNGEE. This CDR3 contains 17 residues. The ends lost 1 base at V and 6 bases at J; junction bases unmatched: 9. CDR3 in amino acids: CASSVSSGTGGVNEQFF. The CDR3 coding sequence is TGTGCCAGCAGCGTATCCTCCGGGACAGGGGGGGTCAATGAGCAGTTCTTC. Together with reference TRBV9 and TRBJ2-1, the CDR3 gives the full variable domain: DSGVTQTPKHLITATGQRVTLRCSPRSGDLSVYWYQQSLDQGLQFLIQYYNGEERAKGNILERFSAQQFPDLHSELNLSSLELGDSALYFCASSVSSGTGGVNEQFFGPGTRLTVL.

This clonotype was detected a few times. The CDR3 DNA sequence: TGTGCCAGCAGTTTGGTCGGGGACACGAGAAATCAGCCCCAGCATTTT. Amino acids: CASSLVGDTRNQPQHF. The gene calls are TRBV12-3 or TRBV12-4 and TRBJ1-5, with D tentatively TRBD1 (6 bases). The CDR3 runs to 16 residues. Trimming took 3 bases from V and 4 from J, leaving 16 bases between them.

This clonotype was counted at least ten times. V gene TRBV20-1 combines with J gene TRBJ2-3, with D maybe TRBD2 (6 bases). From germline, CDR1 is DFQATT and CDR2 SNEGSKA (reference sequence). There are 16 residues in the CDR3. V was clipped by 4 bases and J by 2 bases, with 19 bases between them. The CDR3 is CSATISGTPLTDTQYF. CDR3 bases: TGCAGTGCTACCATCTCCGGGACTCCCCTCACAGATACGCAGTATTTT.

In this sample, this clonotype turned up many times. The chain joins TRBV7-2 to TRBJ2-5; the D gene is possibly TRBD1 (6 bases). This CDR3 spans 14 amino acids. The V and J ends lost 1 base and 7 bases respectively, with 13 bases between them. CDR1 SGHTA and CDR2 FQGNSA come from the germline V gene. CDR3 nucleotide sequence: TGTGCCAGCAGCTTAGAATCGACAGGAGGGACCCAGTACTTC. Protein sequence: CASSLESTGGTQYF.

As DNA, the CDR3 is TGCGCCAGCAGCCCAAACCCGCGAGGGAGGAGCAACTATGGCTACACCTTC. As protein: CASSPNPRGRSNYGYTF. This rearrangement joins TRBV5-1 to TRBJ1-2; no clear D. Germline loops: CDR1 SGHRS, CDR2 YFSETQ. V lost 4 bases and J lost 2, with 21 bases in between. The length of the CDR3 is 17 residues.

Concerning this clonotype itself: A junction boundary mismatches the germline segment, possibly from a read error. V usage is TRBV12-3 or TRBV12-4 and J usage is TRBJ2-5, with 9 positions matching TRBD2. CDR3 size: 13 residues. The CDR3, as DNA: TGTGCCAGCAATTTAGCGGGAGTGGAGACCCAGTACTTC. Its protein product is CASNLAGVETQYF.

This sequence joins TRBV6-2 or TRBV6-3 and TRBJ2-4; no clear D. Trimming pared 6 bases from V and 9 bases from J, leaving 12 bases between. The germline gives CDR1 MNHEY, CDR2 SVGEGT. The CDR3 consists of 12 residues. The CDR3: CASSLKVPIQYF. The CDR3 DNA reads TGTGCCAGCAGCTTGAAAGTCCCCATTCAGTACTTC.

On this clonotype itself: A read error may be the cause here, since a much bigger clone is one base away. This sequence joins TRBV10-3 and TRBJ2-1; 9 positions agree with TRBD2. Germline CDR1 reads ENHRY; CDR2 reads SYGVKD. CDR3 size: 15 residues. CDR3 region: CAINQEAGGINEQLF. In DNA form, the CDR3 reads TGTGCCATTAATCAGGAGGCGGGGGGGATCAATGAGCAGCTCTTC.

This clonotype has a handful of counts. J is TRBJ1-2 and V is TRBV6-5; D perhaps matches TRBD1 (5 bases). The ends were cut back, 0 bases at V and 1 base at J, with 6 bases in the middle. The V gene's germline CDR1 is MNHEY and CDR2 SVGAGI. This CDR3 is built from 14 residues. CDR3 bases: TGTGCCAGCAGTTACTCGAGGGGTAACTATGGCTACACCTTC. Translating it yields CASSYSRGNYGYTF.

The sample holds a few counts of this clonotype. The chain joins TRBV20-1 to TRBJ2-7; no definite D call. V lost 1 base and J 4 bases, leaving 17 bases between the germline ends. The CDR3 has 15 residues. Germline V gene data show CDR1 as DFQATT and CDR2 as SNEGSKA (reference sequence). The CDR3 protein is CSARGVRQELYEQYF. The CDR3 nucleotides read TGCAGTGCTAGAGGGGTCAGGCAGGAATTGTACGAGCAGTACTTC.

This rearrangement joins TRBV25-1 to TRBJ2-1; D unclear. Germline-derived CDR1 and CDR2 are MGHDK and SYGVNS. There are 13 residues in the CDR3. V gave up 1 base and J gave up 8 bases, with 9 bases separating them. The CDR3 loop reads CASSELNGDEQFF. The CDR3 nucleotides read TGTGCCAGCAGTGAATTGAATGGGGATGAGCAGTTCTTC.

This clonotype was seen repeatedly, ten times or more. V and J are TRBV29-1 and TRBJ2-3, with a possible D match to TRBD2 (7 bases). The length of the CDR3 is 14 residues. The germline gives CDR1 SQVTM, CDR2 ANQGSEA. V was clipped by 3 bases and J by 4 bases, with 14 bases between them. The chain's CDR3 is CSVERGGRADTQYF. In DNA form, the CDR3 reads TGCAGCGTTGAGAGAGGGGGGAGGGCAGATACGCAGTATTTT.

This clonotype was seen only a few times. The genes are TRBV6-5 and TRBJ2-2, with a tentative D call TRBD1 (6 bases). V was pared by 1 base and J by 2 bases, with 14 bases between. From germline, CDR1 is MNHEY and CDR2 SVGAGI. The CDR3 runs 17 residues. CDR3 sequence: CASSYFGTPINTGELFF. The CDR3 DNA reads TGTGCCAGCAGTTACTTCGGGACACCTATTAACACCGGGGAGCTGTTTTTT.